What follows are 3 T cell receptor beta chains derived from one specimen sequenced in a study of radiotherapy plus CTLA-4 blockade in lung cancer (dated by TCRdb to the late 2010s). To prepare the library, the immunoSEQ multiplex PCR assay was applied. TCRdb's version of the immuneACCESS table is confined to in-frame rearrangements and falls short of the full clone set. An unresolved V gene accounts for under half of the shortfall where checked; the remainder is of unknown origin. This sample comprises tens of thousands of clones, over 70% of them detected only once. Roughly an eighth of the sample belongs to the ten largest clones. Sequenced material: peripheral blood, taken from a patient treated with radiotherapy plus ipilimumab. The origin of the receptors is a human donor with non-small cell lung cancer that progressed on radiotherapy plus ipilimumab.

The chain joins TRBV9 to TRBJ2-1; possibly TRBD2 for D (6 bases). This CDR3 is 15 amino acids long. Between the trimmed V and J ends, which lost 4 bases and 4 bases, there was a span of 15 bases. Per germline, CDR1 SGDLS and CDR2 YYNGEE. The CDR3 region is CASSPHGGLYNEQFF. CDR3 nucleotide sequence: TGTGCCAGCAGCCCCCACGGGGGTCTGTACAATGAGCAGTTCTTC.

The CDR3 region is CASSMAGASNQPQHF. The DNA of the CDR3 is TGTGCCAGTAGTATGGCAGGGGCTTCCAATCAGCCCCAGCATTTT. V and J are TRBV19 and TRBJ1-5, with D possibly being TRBD1 (6 bases). Trimming stripped 3 bases from V and 3 bases from J, with 12 bases between. Germline CDR1 LNHDA, CDR2 SQIVND (reference sequence). CDR3 length: 15 amino acids.

The chain uses TRBV28 and TRBJ2-7, with TRBD1 identical over 11 bases. The CDR3 is 12 amino acids. Germline trimming cut 8 bases from V and 11 bases from J; bases unmatched to any gene: 8. Germline-derived CDR1 and CDR2 are MDHEN and SYDVKM. The CDR3 reads CASGGQGAREYF. Here the CDR3 DNA reads TGTGCCAGCGGCGGACAGGGGGCGCGGGAGTACTTC.